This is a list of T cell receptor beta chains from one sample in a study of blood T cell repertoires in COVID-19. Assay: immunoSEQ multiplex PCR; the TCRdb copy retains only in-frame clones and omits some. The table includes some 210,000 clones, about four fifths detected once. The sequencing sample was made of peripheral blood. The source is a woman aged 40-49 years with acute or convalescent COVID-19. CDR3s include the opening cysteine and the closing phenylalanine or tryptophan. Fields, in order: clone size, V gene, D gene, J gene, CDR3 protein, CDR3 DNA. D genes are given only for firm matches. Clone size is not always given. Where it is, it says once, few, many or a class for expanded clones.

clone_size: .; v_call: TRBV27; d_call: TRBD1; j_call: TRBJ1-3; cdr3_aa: CASSRNRGSGNTIYF; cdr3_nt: TGTGCCAGCAGTCGAAACAGGGGGTCAGGAAACACCATATATTTT
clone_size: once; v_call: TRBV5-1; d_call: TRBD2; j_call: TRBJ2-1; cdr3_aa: CASSSDVATSIVEQFF; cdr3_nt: TGCGCCAGCAGCTCGGACGTAGCGACTAGCATTGTTGAGCAGTTCTTC
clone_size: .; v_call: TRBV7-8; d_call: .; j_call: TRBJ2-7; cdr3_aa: CASSLAGGANEQYF; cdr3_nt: TGTGCCAGCAGCTTAGCGGGGGGGGCAAACGAGCAGTACTTC
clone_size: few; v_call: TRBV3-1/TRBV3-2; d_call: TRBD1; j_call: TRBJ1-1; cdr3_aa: CASSPQGVEAFF; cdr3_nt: TGTGCCAGCAGCCCCCAGGGGGTTGAAGCTTTCTTT
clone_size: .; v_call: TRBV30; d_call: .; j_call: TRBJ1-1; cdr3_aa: CAWTVAGRKTEAFF; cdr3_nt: TGTGCCTGGACTGTCGCAGGGCGGAAAACTGAAGCTTTCTTT
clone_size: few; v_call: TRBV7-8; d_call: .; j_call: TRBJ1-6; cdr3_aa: CASSLVGVLVTLHF; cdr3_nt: TGTGCCAGCAGCTTAGTGGGAGTCCTAGTAACCCTCCACTTT
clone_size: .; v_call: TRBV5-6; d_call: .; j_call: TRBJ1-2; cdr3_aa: CASHIGQTTYGYTF; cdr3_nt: TGTGCCAGCCATATCGGACAGACTACCTATGGCTACACCTTC
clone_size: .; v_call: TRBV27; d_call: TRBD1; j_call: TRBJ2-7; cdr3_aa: CASRSLTGAVSYEQYF; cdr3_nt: TGTGCCAGCAGGTCTCTCACAGGGGCCGTCTCCTACGAGCAGTACTTC
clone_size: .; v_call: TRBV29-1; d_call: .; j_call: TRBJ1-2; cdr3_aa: CSVESKAGIYGYTF; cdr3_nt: TGCAGCGTTGAATCTAAGGCGGGAATCTATGGCTACACCTTC
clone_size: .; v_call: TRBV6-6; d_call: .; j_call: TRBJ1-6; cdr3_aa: CASSFPQGQGGSPLHF; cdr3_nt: TGTGCCAGCAGTTTTCCACAGGGCCAAGGGGGTTCACCCCTCCACTTT
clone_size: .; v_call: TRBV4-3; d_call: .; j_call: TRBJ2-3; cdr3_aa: CASSQDEGYTDTQYF; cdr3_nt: TGCGCCAGCAGCCAAGATGAGGGCTACACAGATACGCAGTATTTT
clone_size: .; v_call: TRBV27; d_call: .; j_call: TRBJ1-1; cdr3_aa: CASSRRARENTEAFF; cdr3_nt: TGTGCCAGCAGTCGCCGAGCCAGGGAAAACACTGAAGCTTTCTTT
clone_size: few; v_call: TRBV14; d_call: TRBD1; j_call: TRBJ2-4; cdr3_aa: CASSQGQGAPPVAKNIQYF; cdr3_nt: TGTGCCAGCAGCCAGGGACAGGGGGCCCCCCCCGTAGCCAAAAACATTCAGTACTTC
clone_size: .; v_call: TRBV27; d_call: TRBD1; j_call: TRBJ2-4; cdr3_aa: CASSLRQGLAKNIQYF; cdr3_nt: TGTGCCAGCAGTCTGAGACAGGGGTTAGCCAAAAACATTCAGTACTTC
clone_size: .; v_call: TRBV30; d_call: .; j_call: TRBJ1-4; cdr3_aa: CAWSTRSGRYNEKLFF; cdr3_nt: TGTGCCTGGAGTACCCGCTCAGGGCGGTATAATGAAAAACTGTTTTTT
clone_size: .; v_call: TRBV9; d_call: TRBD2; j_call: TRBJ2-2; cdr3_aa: CASSATGTRLSWDTGELFF; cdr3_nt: TGTGCCAGCAGCGCAACCGGGACTAGATTAAGTTGGGACACCGGGGAGCTGTTTTTT
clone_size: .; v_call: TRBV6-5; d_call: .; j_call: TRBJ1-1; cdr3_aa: CASIRKGFANTEAFF; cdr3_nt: TGTGCCAGCATTAGAAAGGGGTTCGCGAACACTGAAGCTTTCTTT
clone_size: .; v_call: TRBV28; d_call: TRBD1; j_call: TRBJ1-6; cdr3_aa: CASSYPDRGNSPLHF; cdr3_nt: TGTGCCAGCAGTTACCCGGACAGGGGAAATTCACCCCTCCACTTT
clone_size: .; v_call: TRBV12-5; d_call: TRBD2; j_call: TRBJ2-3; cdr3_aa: CASGLGLANTDTQYF; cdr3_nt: TGTGCTAGTGGTTTGGGACTAGCGAACACAGATACGCAGTATTTT
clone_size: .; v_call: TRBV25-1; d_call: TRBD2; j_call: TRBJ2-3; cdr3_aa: CASKGLAADTQYF; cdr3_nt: TGTGCCAGCAAGGGACTAGCTGCAGATACGCAGTATTTT
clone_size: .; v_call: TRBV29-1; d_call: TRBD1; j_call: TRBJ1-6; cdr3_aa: CSVRGTGGSPLHF; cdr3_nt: TGCAGCGTTAGAGGGACAGGGGGTTCACCCCTCCACTTT
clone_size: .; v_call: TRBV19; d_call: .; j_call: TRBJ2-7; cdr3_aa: CASSVAGELYEQYF; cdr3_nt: TGTGCCAGTAGTGTAGCTGGAGAGCTCTACGAGCAGTACTTC
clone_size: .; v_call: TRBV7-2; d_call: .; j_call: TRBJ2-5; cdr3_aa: CASSLNKGETQYF; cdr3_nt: TGTGCCAGCAGCTTAAATAAGGGGGAGACCCAGTACTTC
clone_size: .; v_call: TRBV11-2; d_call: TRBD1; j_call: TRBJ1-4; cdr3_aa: CASSSTPGQGDEKLFF; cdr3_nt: TGTGCCAGCAGCTCAACTCCGGGACAGGGGGATGAAAAACTGTTTTTT
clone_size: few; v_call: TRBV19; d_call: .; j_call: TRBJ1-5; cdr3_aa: CASSIGLGGNQPQHF; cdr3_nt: TGTGCCAGTAGTATTGGGCTCGGTGGGAATCAGCCCCAGCATTTT
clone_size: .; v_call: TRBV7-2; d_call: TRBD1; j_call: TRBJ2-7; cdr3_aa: CASSLDGTGGREQYF; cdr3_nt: TGTGCCAGCAGCTTAGATGGGACAGGGGGGCGCGAGCAGTACTTC
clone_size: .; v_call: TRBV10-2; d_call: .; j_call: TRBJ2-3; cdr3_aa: CASSEAGEGYTQYF; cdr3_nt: TGCGCCAGCAGTGAGGCAGGGGAGGGATATACGCAGTATTTT
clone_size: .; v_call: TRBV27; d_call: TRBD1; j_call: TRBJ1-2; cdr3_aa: CASRIAPGQGGYTF; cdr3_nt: TGTGCCAGCAGAATAGCACCTGGACAGGGGGGCTACACCTTC
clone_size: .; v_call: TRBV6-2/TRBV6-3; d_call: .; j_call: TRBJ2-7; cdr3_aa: CASSTPGTVSSYEQYF; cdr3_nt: TGTGCCAGCAGTACCCCCGGGACTGTAAGCTCCTACGAGCAGTACTTC
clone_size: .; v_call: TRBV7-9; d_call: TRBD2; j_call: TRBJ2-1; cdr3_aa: CASSFSSGNDNEQFF; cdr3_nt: TGTGCCAGCAGCTTTTCTAGCGGGAACGACAATGAGCAGTTCTTC
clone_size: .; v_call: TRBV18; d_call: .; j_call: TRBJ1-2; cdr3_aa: CASSPPYLGDDYGYTF; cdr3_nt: TGTGCCAGCTCACCCCCATATTTAGGGGATGACTATGGCTACACCTTC
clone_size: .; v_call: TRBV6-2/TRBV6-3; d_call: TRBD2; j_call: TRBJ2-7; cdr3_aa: CASSYPGRLAFNEQYF; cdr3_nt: TGTGCCAGCAGTTACCCGGGGAGACTAGCCTTCAACGAGCAGTACTTC
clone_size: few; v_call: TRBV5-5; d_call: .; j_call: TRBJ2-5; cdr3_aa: CASSFLSGLGETQYF; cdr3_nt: TGTGCCAGCAGCTTTCTCTCGGGATTGGGGGAGACCCAGTACTTC
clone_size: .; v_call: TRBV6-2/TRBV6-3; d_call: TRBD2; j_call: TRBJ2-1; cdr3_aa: CASSGLAAFF; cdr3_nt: TGTGCCAGCAGCGGACTAGCGGCGTTCTTC
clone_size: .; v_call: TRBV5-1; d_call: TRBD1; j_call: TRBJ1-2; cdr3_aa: CASSDFRTQQGVDGYTF; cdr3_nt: TGCGCCAGCAGCGATTTCAGGACTCAACAGGGGGTAGATGGCTACACCTTC
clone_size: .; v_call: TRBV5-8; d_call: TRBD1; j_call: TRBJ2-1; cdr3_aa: CASSLGQGSYNEQFF; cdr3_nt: TGTGCCAGCAGCTTGGGACAGGGCTCCTACAATGAGCAGTTCTTC
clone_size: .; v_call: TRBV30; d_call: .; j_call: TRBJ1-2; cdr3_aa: CAWTPGRGPYGYTF; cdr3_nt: TGTGCCTGGACCCCCGGTAGGGGCCCCTATGGCTACACCTTC
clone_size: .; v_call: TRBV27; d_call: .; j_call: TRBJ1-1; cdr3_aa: CASSFLGLMNTEAFF; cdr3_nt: TGTGCCAGCAGTTTCCTGGGGCTGATGAACACTGAAGCTTTCTTT
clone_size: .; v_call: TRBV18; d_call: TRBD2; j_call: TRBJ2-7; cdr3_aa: CASSPRTSGAYEQYF; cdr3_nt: TGTGCCAGCTCGCCGCGGACTAGCGGGGCCTACGAGCAGTACTTC
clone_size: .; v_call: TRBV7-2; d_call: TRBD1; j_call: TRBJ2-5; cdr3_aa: CASSSTGLGETQYF; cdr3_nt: TGTGCCAGCAGCTCGACAGGGCTCGGGGAGACCCAGTACTTC